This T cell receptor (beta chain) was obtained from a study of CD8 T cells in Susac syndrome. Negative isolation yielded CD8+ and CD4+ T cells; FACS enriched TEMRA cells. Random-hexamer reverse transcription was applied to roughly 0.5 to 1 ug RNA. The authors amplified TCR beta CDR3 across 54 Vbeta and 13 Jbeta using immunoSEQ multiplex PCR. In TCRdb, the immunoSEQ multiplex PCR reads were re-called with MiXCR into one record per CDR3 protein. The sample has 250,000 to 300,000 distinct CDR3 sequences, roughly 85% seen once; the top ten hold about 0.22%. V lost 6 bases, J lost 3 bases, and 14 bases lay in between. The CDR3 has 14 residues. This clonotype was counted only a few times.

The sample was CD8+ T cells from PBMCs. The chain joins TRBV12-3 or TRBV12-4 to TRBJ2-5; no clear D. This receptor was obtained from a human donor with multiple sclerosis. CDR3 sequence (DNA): TGTGCCAGCAGCCTCGGGCTAGTAGAAGAGACCCAGTACTTC. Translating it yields CASSLGLVEETQYF.